Below, 12 T cell receptor beta chains from the same sample are listed, as sequenced in a study of CD8 T cells in Susac syndrome. With random hexamers, roughly 0.45 to 1 ug RNA was reverse transcribed. TCRdb redid the calling of the immunoSEQ multiplex PCR reads with MiXCR, one entry per CDR3 protein. The sample has about 120,000 distinct CDR3 sequences, roughly 92% seen once; the top ten hold around 0.12%. Sequencing input: CD8+ T cells from PBMCs. Receptors originate from a human donor in good health.

J is TRBJ2-1 and V is TRBV10-2, with TRBD2 matching over 11 bases. Trimming cost V 6 bases and J 3 bases; bases outside gene matches: 16. The CDR3 has 19 amino acids. Germline V gene data show CDR1 as WSHSY and CDR2 as SAAADI. CDR3 sequence (DNA): TGCGCCAGCAGCCATATTGGGCTAGCGGGAGGAAGGGGCTACAATGAGCAGTTCTTC. Its translation is CASSHIGLAGGRGYNEQFF.

The chain uses TRBV9 and TRBJ2-7; no clear D gene. In germline, CDR1 is SGDLS, CDR2 YYNGEE. Trimming took 8 bases from V and 5 from J, leaving 17 bases between them. The CDR3 length is 13 residues. The CDR3 loop reads CASGSLGADEQYF. In DNA, the CDR3 is TGTGCCAGTGGTTCGCTGGGCGCCGACGAGCAGTACTTC. Full variable domain (rest looked up from reference TRBV9 and TRBJ2-7): DSGVTQTPKHLITATGQRVTLRCSPRSGDLSVYWYQQSLDQGLQFLIQYYNGEERAKGNILERFSAQQFPDLHSELNLSSLELGDSALYFCASGSLGADEQYFGPGTRLTVT.

The chain has TRBV16 and TRBJ1-5; no clear D. Looked up from germline, CDR1 is KGHSY and CDR2 is FQNENV. The CDR3 has 15 amino acids. V lost 4 bases to trimming and J lost 6 bases, with 16 bases between them. This CDR3 reads CASSPQGPGSQPQHF. The CDR3 region has the DNA TGTGCCAGCAGCCCCCAAGGGCCCGGTAGTCAGCCCCAGCATTTT.

The rearrangement uses TRBV5-1 and TRBJ1-2; D may be TRBD1 (6 bases). The CDR3 extends over 17 amino acids. From germline, CDR1 is SGHRS and CDR2 YFSETQ. V lost 1 base to trimming and J lost 1 base, with 17 bases between them. The CDR3 protein is CASSLRYDRSFNYGYTF. CDR3 in DNA: TGCGCCAGCAGCTTGCGCTATGACAGGTCTTTTAACTATGGCTACACCTTC.

The V gene is TRBV19, the J gene TRBJ1-1; 9 bases line up with TRBD1. The CDR3 length is 14 residues. Looked up from germline, CDR1 is LNHDA and CDR2 is SQIVND (reference sequence). With V trimmed by 4 bases and J by 5 bases, 5 bases remained unmatched. CDR3 bases: TGTGCCAGTAGTAACCGGGACAGGGTGACTGAAGCTTTCTTT. It specifies CASSNRDRVTEAFF.

This sequence joins TRBV2 and TRBJ1-2, with unresolved D. Germline V gene sequence: CDR1 SNHLY, CDR2 FYNNEI. The CDR3 totals 13 residues. V lost 10 bases, J lost 2 bases, and 14 bases lay in between. CDR3 in DNA: TGTGCCACCTTCGGCGGGGAGAACTATGGCTACACCTTC. This gives the protein CATFGGENYGYTF.

The chain combines TRBV29-1 with TRBJ1-1; D remains unclear. Germline CDR1 and CDR2: SQVTM and ANQGSEA. The CDR3 length is 13 residues. Trimming cost V 4 bases and J 3 bases, with 12 bases left between them. In DNA, the CDR3 is TGCAGCGTTGGGACGTCTGCGGACACTGAAGCTTTCTTT. Translation gives CSVGTSADTEAFF.

CDR3 protein: CASSLATSGNVYEQYF. In DNA, the CDR3 is TGTGCCAGCAGCTTAGCGACTAGCGGGAATGTTTACGAGCAGTACTTC. The rearrangement joins TRBV11-1 to TRBJ2-7; the match to TRBD2 covers 11 bases. V lost 0 bases and J lost 4; bases outside the gene matches: 5. CDR1 is SGHAT, CDR2 FQDESV, per germline (reference sequence). The CDR3 totals 16 residues.

CDR3 coding DNA: TGTGCCAGCACTGGAGGGACGGGGAGCTCCTACGAGCAGTACTTC. Its translation is CASTGGTGSSYEQYF. The V call is TRBV6-1, the J call TRBJ2-7; tentatively, D is TRBD2 (6 bases). The CDR3 loop spans 15 amino acids. Germline lookup yields CDR1 MNHNS and CDR2 SASEGT. V was shortened by 7 bases and J by 0 bases, with 16 bases between the two germline ends.

This CDR3 reads CASSTSGRPPDEQFF. CDR3 DNA: TGTGCCAGTAGTACCAGCGGGAGACCCCCGGATGAGCAGTTCTTC. V and J are TRBV19 and TRBJ2-1; 8 bases are a match to TRBD2. Germline values: CDR1 LNHDA, CDR2 SQIVND (reference sequence). V shed 4 bases, J shed 8 bases, and the junction held 10 bases outside the gene matches. This CDR3 region has 15 residues. The full variable domain, in which reference TRBV19 and TRBJ2-1 provide the parts outside the CDR3, is DGGITQSPKYLFRKEGQNVTLSCEQNLNHDAMYWYRQDPGQGLRLIYYSQIVNDFQKGDIAEGYSVSREKKESFPLTVTSAQKNPTAFYLCASSTSGRPPDEQFFGPGTRLTVL.

The rearrangement joins TRBV20-1 to TRBJ1-2; no clear D. Trimming stripped 1 base from V and 2 bases from J, with 8 bases between. The CDR3 loop spans 13 amino acids. The V gene's germline CDR1 is DFQATT and CDR2 SNEGSKA (reference sequence). CDR3 sequence (DNA): TGCAGTGCTAGAGCGCAGCCGAACTATGGCTACACCTTC. The encoded protein is CSARAQPNYGYTF.

The chain recombines TRBV19 with TRBJ1-1; D call uncertain. Germline-derived CDR1 and CDR2 are LNHDA and SQIVND (reference sequence). The CDR3 loop spans 13 amino acids. V was trimmed by 0 bases and J by 5 bases, leaving 7 bases between them. CDR3: CASSIDGRTEAFF. CDR3 bases: TGTGCCAGTAGTATAGACGGGCGAACTGAAGCTTTCTTT.